This TCR beta chain stems from a study of identical twins. TCRdb ran MiXCR on the 5' RACE reads and lists one entry per CDR3 protein. This repertoire shows about 300,000 distinct CDR3 sequences, approximately 13% found once; its top ten account for roughly 7%. Germline CDR1 reads LGHNT; CDR2 reads FRNRAP. The CDR3 consists of 13 residues. The germline V and J ends were trimmed by 3 bases and 1 base, with 7 bases remaining between them. This sample was also put to use in a study of yellow fever vaccine responses in identical twins.

The receptor was derived from a woman aged 18 to 35 in good health. V and J are TRBV12-5 and TRBJ2-7; D remains unclear. The source material was CD8+ T cells sorted from blood. The CDR3 protein is CASGFGVSYEQYF. The DNA of the CDR3 is TGTGCTAGTGGTTTTGGTGTATCCTACGAGCAGTACTTC.